Given below is one T cell receptor beta chain in context. Its antigen remains unidentified. The data were obtained in a study of CD8 T cells in ankylosing spondylitis. TCRdb passed the 5' RACE reads through MiXCR, listing each CDR3 protein once. This table has roughly 490,000 distinct CDR3 sequences, roughly 5% appearing once. Study-level findings and limits: Researchers report that disease-linked clones proved CD8+ and relatively rare in peripheral blood. For ankylosing spondylitis blood, a TCR beta motif of under 10 highly homologous variants appeared characteristic.

V gave up 1 base and J gave up 6 bases; unmatched junction bases: 8. Germline V CDR1 and CDR2: SGHVS, FNYEAQ. This CDR3 region has 16 residues. The TCR was taken from a male donor with ankylosing spondylitis. The chain couples TRBV7-6 to TRBJ2-4; 8 positions match TRBD2. What was sequenced was blood, either unsorted or a sorted T cell fraction (not recorded which). CDR3 DNA sequence: TGTGCCAGCAGCTTAGGGCCAACTAGCGGCCTAAACATTCAGTACTTC. It yields the protein CASSLGPTSGLNIQYF.